One and the same sample provided the 7 T cell receptor beta chains below, sequenced in a study of OX40 agonist ivuxolimab in advanced cancers. Here immunoSEQ multiplex PCR was the method, and the copy in TCRdb shows in-frame clones only, minus some. The sample carries some 16,000 clones, approximately 86% recorded once. Sequenced here: CD4+ or CD8+ T cells sorted from blood, sampled in a trial of the OX40 agonist ivuxolimab. These receptors originate from an adult with an advanced solid tumor such as melanoma, head and neck, liver or kidney cancer.

The chain uses TRBV5-8 and TRBJ2-4; maybe TRBD1 (6 bases). The CDR3 consists of 19 residues. The V gene lost 7 bases and the J gene lost 12 bases, with 38 bases spanning the gap. Germline V gene data show CDR1 as SGHTS and CDR2 as YDEGEE. Here the CDR3 DNA reads TGTGCCAGCTCCTTTAAGATGATTCGGGACAAGGCCGACATAGGGGCTCAGTACTTC. Its protein product is CASSFKMIRDKADIGAQYF.

This chain joins TRBV29-1 and TRBJ2-5; D is ambiguous. Germline V CDR1 and CDR2: SQVTM, ANQGSEA. Trimming removed 4 bases at V and 1 base at J, with 7 bases between. CDR3 length: 12 residues. CDR3: CSVAVSQETQYF. For the CDR3, the DNA is TGCAGCGTTGCAGTCAGCCAAGAGACCCAGTACTTC.

The chain uses TRBV10-1 and TRBJ1-1; D unresolved. CDR1 and CDR2 from the germline V gene are WNHNN and SYGVQD (reference sequence). Between the trimmed V and J ends, which lost 4 bases and 1 base, there was a span of 7 bases. The CDR3 loop spans 13 amino acids. The CDR3 here is CASSGETNTEAFF. CDR3 coding DNA: TGCGCCAGCAGTGGCGAGACGAACACTGAAGCTTTCTTT.

This chain uses TRBV15 with TRBJ2-7; D not certain. With 8 bases removed from V and 3 bases from J, the gap between germline ends came to 8 bases. From germline, CDR1 is LNHNV and CDR2 YYDKDF (reference sequence). The CDR3 consists of 11 residues. The CDR3 DNA sequence: TGTGCCACCTCCCTGGGCTACGAGCAGTACTTC. Translation: CATSLGYEQYF.

The chain carries TRBV2 and TRBJ2-7, with D unresolved. The CDR3 loop spans 14 amino acids. The V gene's germline CDR1 is SNHLY and CDR2 FYNNEI. V gave up 9 bases and J gave up 0 bases, with 15 bases separating them. The CDR3 here is CARLLHASSYEQYF. CDR3 DNA sequence: TGTGCCAGGCTATTGCATGCGAGCTCCTACGAGCAGTACTTC.

The chain is built from TRBV6-4 and TRBJ2-3; weak D call: TRBD2 (6 bases). V lost 4 bases and J lost 4, with 9 bases in between. The germline CDR1 and CDR2 sequences are MRHNA and SNTAGT. This CDR3 region has 13 residues. CDR3 amino acids: CASSGAGPDTQYF. The DNA of the CDR3 is TGTGCCAGCAGTGGAGCGGGCCCAGATACGCAGTATTTT.

This sequence joins TRBV15 and TRBJ1-6; the D gene is possibly TRBD1 (5 bases). Germline V gene data show CDR1 as LNHNV and CDR2 as YYDKDF (reference sequence). This CDR3 region has 14 residues. The V end lost 1 base, the J end lost 9 bases, and 10 bases lay between the germline ends. DNA for the CDR3: TGTGCCACCAGCAGAGGGGGCATAAGTTCACCCCTCCACTTT. Translated: CATSRGGISSPLHF.